What follows are 21 T cell receptor beta chains derived from one specimen sequenced in a study of T cells in Graves' hyperthyroidism and ophthalmopathy (dated by TCRdb to the late 2010s). Receptor libraries were prepared by multiplex PCR. TCRdb lists the instrument as Illumina HiSeq 2000. The TCR beta CDR3 regions were amplified from the RNA transcripts. For the first round of RT-PCR on the TCR CDR3, the HTBI primer set was used together with the Qiagen OneStep RT-PCR kit. The public sequencing data were trimmed at Q25 with fastp and processed into clonotypes with MiXCR by TCRdb, which kept only in-frame beta chains. A single entry per CDR3 protein holds the most common genes and DNA from its merged rows. In this sample the table shows about 300,000 distinct CDR3 sequences, around 17% of which occur a single time. The ten top clones hold around a third of the sample. Sequencing used blood. The source of these receptors is a man younger than 40 with Graves' hyperthyroidism.

This clonotype was detected ten times or more. This rearrangement joins TRBV24-1 to TRBJ2-1; the D gene is possibly TRBD1 (5 bases). The CDR3 has 12 residues. Trimming pared 9 bases from V and 2 bases from J, leaving 7 bases between. Germline assignment: CDR1 KGHDR and CDR2 SFDVKD. The CDR3 DNA reads TGTGCCACCGACAGTCCCTACAATGAGCAGTTCTTC. Translating gives CATDSPYNEQFF.

This clonotype was counted ten times or more. The chain carries TRBV19 and TRBJ1-1, with D uncertain. This CDR3 comprises 14 residues. The germline V and J ends were trimmed by 3 bases and 1 base, with 9 bases remaining between them. CDR1 and CDR2 (germline): LNHDA, SQIVND (reference sequence). CDR3 bases: TGTGCCAGTAGTATGGGGAGCCGGAACACTGAAGCTTTCTTT. This translates into CASSMGSRNTEAFF.

The genes are TRBV7-9 and TRBJ2-2; the D gene could be TRBD1 or TRBD2 (5 bases each). The CDR3 loop spans 11 amino acids. Trimming cost V 10 bases and J 8 bases, with 11 bases left between them. Germline V gene lookup returns CDR1 SEHNR and CDR2 FQNEAQ (reference sequence). In DNA, the CDR3 is TGTGCCACCCCTGGGGGTGGGGAGCTGTTTTTT. The encoded protein is CATPGGGELFF.

This clonotype occurred many times. This chain connects TRBV3-1 to TRBJ2-1; D perhaps matches TRBD2 (5 bases). Germline lookup yields CDR1 LGHDT and CDR2 YNNKEL (reference sequence). Trimming cost V 0 bases and J 12 bases, with 18 bases left between them. This CDR3 has 15 amino acids. CDR3 residues: CASSQDRMSGLAQFF. The CDR3 DNA sequence: TGTGCCAGCAGCCAAGATCGTATGAGCGGCCTGGCGCAGTTCTTC.

In regard to this clonotype: Relative to the germline gene, one junction end is altered; a read error may explain this. Written as DNA, the CDR3 is TGCGCCAGCAGTCAAGCCCTCATCCCGGGACCCTGGAGAAGAGAGACCCAGTACTTC. Translation: CASSQALIPGPWRRETQYF. The genes are TRBV4-1 and TRBJ2-5; the D gene could be TRBD1 or TRBD2 (5 bases each). The CDR3 covers 19 residues. Germline lookup yields CDR1 MGHRA and CDR2 YSYEKL.

This clonotype was counted a few times. The rearrangement links TRBV19 to TRBJ1-5, with 11 bases fitting TRBD1. Germline CDR1 reads LNHDA; CDR2 reads SQIVND (reference sequence). Trimming removed 5 bases from V and 6 bases from J; junction bases left unmatched: 9. The CDR3 spans 16 residues. CDR3 DNA: TGTGCCAGTAGTCCGGGGGGGACAGGGGGGACTCAGCCCCAGCATTTT. Its protein is CASSPGGTGGTQPQHF.

There are many counts of this clonotype. The chain is built from TRBV20-1 and TRBJ2-1; 8 bases map to TRBD2. CDR3 size: 15 residues. Germline values: CDR1 DFQATT, CDR2 SNEGSKA (reference sequence). Trimming took 0 bases from V and 10 from J; bases not matched to a gene: 11. CDR3 sequence (DNA): TGCAGTGCTAGAGATAGCGGGGTGGGTTCGGGGGAGCAGTTCTTC. Translation gives CSARDSGVGSGEQFF.

CDR3 protein: CASSLRGRAAGASTDTQYF. DNA of the CDR3: TGTGCCAGCAGCTTAAGGGGCCGCGCAGCGGGAGCTAGCACAGATACGCAGTATTTT. The chain carries TRBV11-2 and TRBJ2-3; TRBD2 aligns across 8 bases. The germline V gene has CDR1 SGHAT and CDR2 FQNNGV. V lost 2 bases and J lost 0; bases outside the gene matches: 13. The CDR3 sequence is 19 residues long.

This clonotype was observed many times. The chain joins TRBV2 to TRBJ2-1, with 7 bases that match TRBD2. CDR1 is SNHLY and CDR2 is FYNNEI in the germline V gene. CDR3 length equals 13 residues. Trimming removed 6 bases from V and 11 bases from J; junction bases left unmatched: 10. This chain's CDR3 is CASRAGTQTKQFF. In nucleotides, the CDR3 is TGTGCCAGCAGAGCGGGAACCCAAACGAAGCAGTTCTTC.

This clonotype turned up a few times. V is TRBV5-8 and J is TRBJ2-1; TRBD1 or TRBD2 may be the D gene (5 bases each). The CDR3 extends over 16 amino acids. The germline gives CDR1 SGHTS, CDR2 YDEGEE. Trimming took 0 bases from V and 3 from J, leaving 13 bases between them. The CDR3 loop is CASSLGGVYVYNEQFF. In DNA form, the CDR3 reads TGTGCCAGCAGCTTGGGAGGGGTATATGTCTACAATGAGCAGTTCTTC.

This clonotype was seen many times. The rearrangement joins TRBV12-3 or TRBV12-4 to TRBJ1-1; tentatively, D is TRBD1 (6 bases). The V gene lost 7 bases and the J gene lost 6 bases, with 15 bases spanning the gap. The CDR3 has 13 residues. CDR3 nucleotide sequence: TGTGCCAGCACCCTCCTGGCAGGGGCTGAAGCTTTCTTT. It encodes CASTLLAGAEAFF.

Many counts were recorded for this clonotype. The V call is TRBV18, the J call TRBJ2-3; 8 positions agree with TRBD2. The CDR3 runs 15 residues. The germline V gene encodes CDR1 KGHSH and CDR2 LQKENI. The J segment lost 2 bases and the V segment lost 6 bases, leaving 7 bases of the junction unmatched. As DNA, the CDR3 is TGTGCCAGCTCTCTCGGACTAGCTGTCACAGATACGCAGTATTTT. Amino acid sequence: CASSLGLAVTDTQYF.

V is TRBV18 and J is TRBJ1-3; D gene uncertain. Germline-derived CDR1 and CDR2 are KGHSH and LQKENI. Trimming shortened V by 2 bases and J by 0 bases, and 8 bases separated the two germline ends. The CDR3 extends over 15 amino acids. Here the CDR3 reads CASSPRESSGNTIYF. CDR3 nucleotide sequence: TGTGCCAGCTCACCAAGGGAAAGCTCTGGAAACACCATATATTTT.

This clonotype was recorded at least ten times. This chain links TRBV12-3 or TRBV12-4 with TRBJ2-5, with TRBD1 identical over 7 bases. V dropped 6 bases and J dropped 3; count of bases not matched to a gene: 7. This CDR3 is built from 14 residues. The DNA of the CDR3 is TGTGCCAGCAGCACCGGGACAGAAGAAGAGACCCAGTACTTC. This sequence encodes CASSTGTEEETQYF.

This clonotype has a count of ten or more. The CDR3 loop reads CASSLTSGSLYNEQFF. As DNA, the CDR3 is TGTGCCAGCAGTTTAACGTCGGGATCCCTCTACAATGAGCAGTTCTTC. The chain has TRBV12-3 or TRBV12-4 and TRBJ2-1, with D possibly TRBD2 on 5 matching bases. V lost 2 bases, J lost 3 bases, and 14 bases lay in between. The CDR3 extends over 16 amino acids.

The chain joins TRBV14 to TRBJ2-7; D is ambiguous. Trimming pared 4 bases from V and 7 bases from J, leaving 8 bases between. Germline lookup yields CDR1 SGHDN and CDR2 FVKESK. CDR3 length equals 11 residues. The CDR3 sequence: CASSLSREQYF. CDR3 bases: TGTGCCAGCAGCCTATCGCGGGAGCAGTACTTC.

For this clonotype: One junction end does not reproduce the germline sequence, and a read error may be involved. The chain uses TRBV2 and TRBJ1-1; the match to TRBD1 covers 7 bases. Germline values: CDR1 SNHLY, CDR2 FYNNEI. This CDR3 comprises 17 residues. The CDR3 is CASSVGRGGAGKTETFF. CDR3 nucleotide sequence: TGTGCCAGCAGTGTTGGTCGAGGGGGCGCGGGTAAAACTGAAACTTTCTTT.

In this sample, this clonotype turned up many times. This sequence joins TRBV24-1 and TRBJ2-5, with TRBD2 matching 13 bases. Looked up from germline, CDR1 is KGHDR and CDR2 is SFDVKD. CDR3 length: 16 amino acids. Unmatched junction bases numbered 2, after V lost 4 bases and J lost 1 base. The CDR3 DNA reads TGTGCCACCAGTGAGGGGACTAGCGGGGCCCAAGAGACCCAGTACTTC. Translated: CATSEGTSGAQETQYF.

The gene calls are TRBV5-1 and TRBJ2-5; D remains ambiguous. V was cut by 4 bases and J by 2 bases, with 9 bases left in between. Germline-derived CDR1 and CDR2 are SGHRS and YFSETQ. CDR3 length equals 13 residues. The CDR3 is CASSGTAQETQYF. The CDR3 bases are TGCGCCAGCAGCGGTACTGCTCAAGAGACCCAGTACTTC. The variable domain in full, with the rest retrieved from reference TRBV5-1 and TRBJ2-5, is KAGVTQTPRYLIKTRGQQVTLSCSPISGHRSVSWYQQTPGQGLQFLFEYFSETQRNKGNFPGRFSGRQFSNSRSEMNVSTLELGDSALYLCASSGTAQETQYFGPGTRLLVL.

This clonotype was found a few times. The chain combines TRBV12-5 with TRBJ2-1; 14 bases are a match to TRBD2. CDR1 LGHNT and CDR2 FRNRAP come from the germline V gene. The CDR3 has 19 amino acids. With 2 bases clipped from V and 2 bases from J, the junction kept 8 bases outside the gene matches. CDR3 in DNA: TGTGCTAGTGGTTTGCCTCCCGGGACTAGCGGGGGTACCTACAATGAGCAGTTCTTC. Encoded protein: CASGLPPGTSGGTYNEQFF.

At least ten counts were recorded for this clonotype. The V call is TRBV28, the J call TRBJ2-3; tentative D call: TRBD2 (5 bases). The germline CDR1 and CDR2 sequences are MDHEN and SYDVKM. The CDR3 totals 12 residues. V dropped 3 bases and J dropped 6 bases, with 7 bases sitting between them. The CDR3 region has the DNA TGTGCCAGCAGTTTGGAGCGGGATACGCAGTATTTT. It is translated as CASSLERDTQYF.